The 8 T cell receptor beta chains listed next were all sequenced from one sample in a study of response to subunit inactivated influenza vaccine. TCRdb analysed the RT-PCR reads with MiXCR anew, one entry per CDR3 protein. The sample has about 500,000 distinct CDR3 sequences, about 15% seen once; the top ten hold over 2.5%. Sequences were derived from CD4+ T cells sorted from PBMCs, sampled less than 25 months after vaccination. These receptors came from a man aged 50 to 69 who received an inactivated influenza vaccine.

The chain employs TRBV19 and TRBJ1-1; D remains ambiguous. Germline CDR1 is LNHDA and CDR2 is SQIVND (reference sequence). The CDR3 spans 14 residues. Trimming cost V 7 bases and J 2 bases, with 14 bases left between them. The CDR3 is CASMAPTLNTEAFF. Written as DNA, the CDR3 is TGTGCCAGTATGGCCCCGACCCTTAACACTGAAGCTTTCTTT.

The rearrangement uses TRBV5-1 and TRBJ1-1, with 8 positions matching TRBD1. Germline trimming cut 3 bases from V and 5 bases from J; bases unmatched to any gene: 6. The CDR3 is 14 residues long. CDR1 is SGHRS and CDR2 is YFSETQ in the germline V gene. The CDR3 region is CASSWQGASTEAFF. In DNA form, the CDR3 reads TGCGCCAGCAGCTGGCAGGGGGCTTCGACTGAAGCTTTCTTT. The full variable domain, completed using reference TRBV5-1 and TRBJ1-1, is KAGVTQTPRYLIKTRGQQVTLSCSPISGHRSVSWYQQTPGQGLQFLFEYFSETQRNKGNFPGRFSGRQFSNSRSEMNVSTLELGDSALYLCASSWQGASTEAFFGQGTRLTVV.

The sample holds a few counts of this clonotype. The chain couples TRBV7-6 to TRBJ1-5, with D unclear. CDR3 length: 15 residues. The germline gives CDR1 SGHVS, CDR2 FNYEAQ. V lost 0 bases and J lost 2, with 8 bases in between. CDR3 nucleotides: TGTGCCAGCAGCTTAGCGGGCTACGGCAATCAGCCCCAGCATTTT. Residues: CASSLAGYGNQPQHF.

The chain employs TRBV2 and TRBJ2-1; a possible D gene is TRBD2 (5 bases). Germline V gene sequence: CDR1 SNHLY, CDR2 FYNNEI. Between the trimmed V and J ends, which lost 3 bases and 3 bases, there was a span of 6 bases. The CDR3 is 13 residues long. This CDR3 is CASSERVYNEQFF. The CDR3 DNA is TGTGCCAGCAGTGAGCGGGTCTACAATGAGCAGTTCTTC. Full variable domain (outside the CDR3, taken from reference TRBV2 and TRBJ2-1): EPEVTQTPSHQVTQMGQEVILRCVPISNHLYFYWYRQILGQKVEFLVSFYNNEISEKSEIFDDQFSVERPDGSNFTLKIRSTKLEDSAMYFCASSERVYNEQFFGPGTRLTVL.

This clonotype has a handful of counts. The chain links TRBV10-1 to TRBJ2-3, with D hard to call. This CDR3 is 15 amino acids long. V was shortened by 3 bases and J by 0 bases, with 10 bases between the two germline ends. Germline CDR1 is WNHNN and CDR2 is SYGVQD (reference sequence). The CDR3 sequence is CASSDSLTSTDTQYF. The CDR3 DNA is TGCGCCAGCAGTGACTCACTGACCAGCACAGATACGCAGTATTTT.

This clonotype was seen a few times. The chain uses TRBV2 and TRBJ2-7, with 9 bases aligning to TRBD1. This CDR3 is 13 amino acids long. Germline values: CDR1 SNHLY, CDR2 FYNNEI. With 7 bases clipped from V and 5 bases from J, the junction kept 6 bases outside the gene matches. This CDR3 is CASNDRGTHEQYF. In DNA, the CDR3 is TGTGCCAGCAATGACAGGGGGACCCACGAGCAGTACTTC.

This clonotype was counted at least ten times. The chain couples TRBV6-1 to TRBJ2-1; TRBD1 aligns across 7 bases. V lost 7 bases to trimming and J lost 8 bases; unmatched junction nucleotides: 14. In germline, CDR1 is MNHNS, CDR2 SASEGT. The CDR3 spans 15 residues. DNA for the CDR3: TGTGCCAGCAAAAAACAAGGACAGGCGCTGGATGAGCAGTTCTTC. It codes for CASKKQGQALDEQFF.

The chain recombines TRBV2 with TRBJ2-5, with D perhaps TRBD1 (6 bases). CDR1 is SNHLY and CDR2 is FYNNEI in the germline V gene. V lost 2 bases, J lost 5 bases, and 24 bases lay in between. CDR3 length: 18 residues. The CDR3 sequence: CASSEPDRSYGQQETQYF. CDR3 DNA sequence: TGTGCCAGCAGTGAACCCGACAGGTCCTATGGGCAGCAGGAGACCCAGTACTTC.